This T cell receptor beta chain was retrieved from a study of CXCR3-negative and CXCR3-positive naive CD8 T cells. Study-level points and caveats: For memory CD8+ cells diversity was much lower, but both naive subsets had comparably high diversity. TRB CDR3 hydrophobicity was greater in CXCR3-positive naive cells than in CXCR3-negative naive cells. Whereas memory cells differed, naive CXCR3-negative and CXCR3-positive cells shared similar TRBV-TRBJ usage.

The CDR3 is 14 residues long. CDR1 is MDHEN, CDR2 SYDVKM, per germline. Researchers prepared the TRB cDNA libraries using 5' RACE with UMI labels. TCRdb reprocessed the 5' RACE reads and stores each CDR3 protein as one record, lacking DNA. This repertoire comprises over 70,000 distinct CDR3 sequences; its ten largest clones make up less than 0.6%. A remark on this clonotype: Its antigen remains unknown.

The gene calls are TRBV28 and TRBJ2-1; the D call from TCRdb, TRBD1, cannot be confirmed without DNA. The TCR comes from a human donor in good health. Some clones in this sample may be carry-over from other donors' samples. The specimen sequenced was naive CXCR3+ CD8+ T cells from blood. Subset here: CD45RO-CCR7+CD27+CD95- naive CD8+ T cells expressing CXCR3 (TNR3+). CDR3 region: CASSLVQGTNEQFF.